Below, 8 T cell receptor beta chains from the same sample are listed, as sequenced in a study of identical twins. Via MiXCR, TCRdb re-called the 5' RACE reads, giving one row per CDR3 protein. This repertoire shows some 1,700,000 distinct CDR3 sequences, less than 40% found once; its top ten account for about 0.3%. The source material was cord blood. The receptors were gathered from a newborn girl in good health.

This clonotype turned up a few times. V gene TRBV20-1 combines with J gene TRBJ2-3; D is unclear. Trimming removed 6 bases from V and 8 bases from J, with 15 bases in between. The CDR3 length is 12 residues. The V gene's germline CDR1 is DFQATT and CDR2 SNEGSKA (reference sequence). The CDR3 is CSAWITRGTQYF. In nucleotides, the CDR3 is TGCAGTGCCTGGATAACACGAGGTACGCAGTATTTT.

This clonotype turned up a few times. V gene TRBV20-1 combines with J gene TRBJ2-3; weak D call: TRBD2 (6 bases). This CDR3 region has 15 residues. V was clipped by 0 bases and J by 5 bases, with 15 bases between them. CDR1 DFQATT and CDR2 SNEGSKA come from the germline V gene (reference sequence). In DNA, the CDR3 is TGCAGTGCTAGAGATTCGGCGGGGCCGAGAGATACGCAGTATTTT. It translates to CSARDSAGPRDTQYF.

The V gene is TRBV7-2, the J gene TRBJ2-6, with 14 bases fitting TRBD2. Germline trimming cut 5 bases from V and 1 base from J; bases unmatched to any gene: 4. CDR3 size: 18 residues. Germline values: CDR1 SGHTA, CDR2 FQGNSA. The CDR3: CASSLTSGRGSGANVLTF. The CDR3 nucleotides are TGTGCCAGCAGCCTGACTAGCGGGAGGGGTTCTGGGGCCAACGTCCTGACTTTC.

Note on this clonotype: One end of the junction varies from germline; a read error may be responsible. This chain links TRBV3-1 with TRBJ2-4; the match to TRBD2 covers 10 bases. Gene TRBJ2-1 matches the end of the DNA better, so the J call may be wrong. The CDR3 runs to 17 residues. Germline lookup yields CDR1 LGHDT and CDR2 YNNKEL (reference sequence). The CDR3 DNA sequence: TGTGTCAGCAGCCAAGATCTTAGCGGGGGGTGGTACAATGAGCAGTTCTTC. It yields the protein CVSSQDLSGGWYNEQFF.

The chain employs TRBV6-2 or TRBV6-3 and TRBJ1-1, with D possibly matching TRBD1 (5 bases). V was cut by 2 bases and J by 0 bases, with 19 bases left in between. The CDR3 runs to 18 residues. Germline assignment: CDR1 MNHEY and CDR2 SVGEGT. CDR3 sequence: CASSYPNLQGTMNTEAFF. The CDR3, as DNA: TGTGCCAGCAGTTACCCCAACCTGCAGGGCACGATGAACACTGAAGCTTTCTTT.

V is TRBV7-9 and J is TRBJ2-2; 12 positions agree with TRBD2. Germline CDR1 reads SEHNR; CDR2 reads FQNEAQ (reference sequence). The CDR3 consists of 18 residues. V dropped 5 bases and J dropped 7; count of bases not matched to a gene: 14. Here the CDR3 DNA reads TGTGCCAGCAGCCCCTTTAGACTAGCGGGAGTTTCGAACGGGGAGCTGTTTTTT. Encoded protein: CASSPFRLAGVSNGELFF.

This clonotype came up a few times. The chain uses TRBV2 and TRBJ2-3; 7 bases align to TRBD2. Germline V gives CDR1 SNHLY, CDR2 FYNNEI. V trimming: 5 bases; J trimming: 0 bases; junction bases outside the gene matches: 5. The CDR3 spans 15 residues. The DNA of the CDR3 is TGTGCCAGCAGTCCTAGCGGACTTAGCACAGATACGCAGTATTTT. The encoded protein is CASSPSGLSTDTQYF.

A note on this clonotype: It may be a read error: a sequence one base away is much more abundant. This chain joins TRBV15 and TRBJ2-5; no firm D call. The germline gives CDR1 LNHNV, CDR2 YYDKDF (reference sequence). The CDR3 covers 14 residues. Between the trimmed V and J ends, which lost 4 bases and 11 bases, there was a span of 20 bases. In nucleotides, the CDR3 is TGTGCCACCAGCACTCGGACCGTCTACAATGAGCAGTACTTC. Amino acid sequence: CATSTRTVYNEQYF.